This entry features one T cell receptor (beta chain) sequence. The antigen is not known. This sample was included in a study of cytomegalovirus exposure and HLA in healthy donors. Overall study context: Counted in an early data release were approximately 85 million unique TCRs from HLA-typed donors.

V dropped 0 bases and J dropped 0; count of bases not matched to a gene: 8. There are 19 residues in the CDR3. Germline CDR1 and CDR2: SNHLY and FYNNEI. Study-wide results and limits: In a later analysis, specific HLA alleles were associated with 15,000 to 20,000 TCR beta sequences at a 0.05 false discovery rate. Excluded: some indistinguishable V segments such as TRBV6-2 and TRBV6-3. TCR beta chains numbering some 160 were designated cytomegalovirus-associated.

Amplification used 60 Vbeta primers and 13 Jbeta primers. Sequencing was performed with immunoSEQ multiplex PCR; in TCRdb, only in-frame clones are kept and a portion is missing. Altogether roughly 150,000 clones are present, around 85% being singletons, with the ten largest covering 1.2%. The receptor comes from a female donor in good health and CMV-seronegative. The chain links TRBV2 to TRBJ2-1, with TRBD2 identical over 10 bases. Sequenced material: PBMCs. The CDR3 DNA is TGTGCCAGCAGTGAAGCGGCTAGCGGGAGTCGTAGCTCCTACAATGAGCAGTTCTTC. This gives the protein CASSEAASGSRSSYNEQFF.